The 22 T cell receptor beta chains reported below all come from one sample, sequenced in a study of T cell responses to AZD1222 COVID-19 vaccine. Clones were read by immunoSEQ multiplex PCR, and TCRdb kept only the in-frame ones, dropping some. The repertoire holds 130,000 to 150,000 clones, with around 91% as singletons. This specimen was peripheral blood, taken on day 0 of AZD1222 vaccination. These TCRs come from an adult in good health.

V and J are TRBV18 and TRBJ2-1; D is possibly TRBD2 (5 bases). Germline V gene data show CDR1 as KGHSH and CDR2 as LQKENI. The CDR3 runs 13 residues. Trimming left V 2 bases short and J 9 bases short, with 11 bases between. CDR3 residues: CASSPKLGFEQFF. The CDR3 DNA sequence: TGTGCCAGCTCACCAAAACTAGGGTTTGAGCAGTTCTTC.

For the CDR3, the DNA is TGTGCCAGCAGCCAGGGGGGTGAGCAGTTCTTC. Translated: CASSQGGEQFF. The chain carries TRBV6-5 and TRBJ2-1, with a weak D call TRBD1 (7 bases). CDR1 and CDR2 (germline): MNHEY, SVGAGI. V was shortened by 6 bases and J by 9 bases, with 9 bases between the two germline ends. The CDR3 consists of 11 residues.

The gene calls are TRBV30 and TRBJ1-5, with TRBD1 matching 8 bases. After removal of 5 bases from V and 2 bases from J, the junction contained 2 bases not matched to a gene. Per germline, CDR1 GTSNPN and CDR2 SVGIG (reference sequence). CDR3 length equals 13 residues. The chain's CDR3 is CAWDRGGNQPQHF. The CDR3 DNA is TGTGCCTGGGACAGGGGTGGCAATCAGCCCCAGCATTTT.

The rearrangement links TRBV2 to TRBJ1-1; the D is unclear. This CDR3 is 12 amino acids long. Trimming shortened V by 4 bases and J by 5 bases, and 8 bases separated the two germline ends. In germline, CDR1 is SNHLY, CDR2 FYNNEI. The CDR3 nucleotides read TGTGCCAGCAGTGGTCGGCGGACTGAAGCTTTCTTT. Translating gives CASSGRRTEAFF.

The V call is TRBV11-3, the J call TRBJ1-1; D unclear. The V gene lost 5 bases and the J gene lost 1 base, with 8 bases spanning the gap. Germline V gives CDR1 SGHNT, CDR2 YENEEA. This CDR3 is 13 amino acids long. The CDR3 spells CASSVTGNTEAFF. CDR3 sequence (DNA): TGTGCCAGCAGCGTAACGGGGAACACTGAAGCTTTCTTT.

This clone was picked up one time. This rearrangement joins TRBV7-9 to TRBJ2-7; D tentatively fits TRBD1 or TRBD2 (6 bases each). The germline V gene encodes CDR1 SEHNR and CDR2 FQNEAQ (reference sequence). CDR3 length: 15 residues. V was clipped by 1 base and J by 4 bases, with 14 bases between them. CDR3 coding DNA: TGTGCCAGCAGCTTAGGATCGGGGGCTCGGTACGAGCAGTACTTC. It is translated as CASSLGSGARYEQYF.

The chain carries TRBV11-2 and TRBJ2-5; D possibly corresponds to TRBD2 (5 bases). The ends were cut back, 5 bases at V and 4 bases at J, with 14 bases in the middle. In germline, CDR1 is SGHAT, CDR2 FQNNGV. The CDR3 length is 14 residues. For the CDR3, the DNA is TGTGCCAGCAGCGGAGGAATTCTTGGAGAGACCCAGTACTTC. Its protein product is CASSGGILGETQYF.

The gene calls are TRBV19 and TRBJ1-2; the D is unclear. The V gene lost 3 bases and the J gene lost 2 bases, with 13 bases spanning the gap. The CDR3 extends over 15 amino acids. CDR1 and CDR2 (germline): LNHDA, SQIVND (reference sequence). CDR3 bases: TGTGCCAGTAGTATGTTGGGCGGTGGCAACTATGGCTACACCTTC. Translating gives CASSMLGGGNYGYTF.

The J gene is TRBJ2-3, the V gene TRBV2; TRBD2 matches at 9 bases. The junction had 4 bases not matched to a gene; V was cut back by 6 bases and J by 6 bases. CDR3 length: 13 residues. Per germline, CDR1 SNHLY and CDR2 FYNNEI. The CDR3 region has the DNA TGTGCCAGCAGCCTGGGACTAGCCGATACGCAGTATTTT. Protein product: CASSLGLADTQYF.

This sequence joins TRBV5-1 and TRBJ1-2; D is undetermined. The V gene lost 6 bases and the J gene lost 7 bases, with 28 bases spanning the gap. Per the germline V gene, CDR1 is SGHRS and CDR2 is YFSETQ. There are 17 residues in the CDR3. CDR3: CASKSGTNSAFWAGYTF. The DNA for the CDR3 is TGCGCCAGCAAATCTGGTACCAATTCGGCTTTTTGGGCTGGCTACACCTTC. The full variable domain, in which reference TRBV5-1 and TRBJ1-2 provide the parts outside the CDR3, is KAGVTQTPRYLIKTRGQQVTLSCSPISGHRSVSWYQQTPGQGLQFLFEYFSETQRNKGNFPGRFSGRQFSNSRSEMNVSTLELGDSALYLCASKSGTNSAFWAGYTFGSGTRLTVV.

This chain links TRBV3-1 (or the pseudogene TRBV3-2) with TRBJ1-3; 8 bases agree with TRBD1. This CDR3 is built from 14 residues. The V and J ends lost 6 bases and 5 bases, in that order; junction bases with no gene match: 6. Germline V gives CDR1 LGHDT, CDR2 YNNKEL (reference sequence). CDR3 sequence (DNA): TGTGCCAGCAGTCCGGACAGGGTTAGAAACACCATATATTTT. Translating gives CASSPDRVRNTIYF.

This chain joins TRBV10-3 and TRBJ1-2, with 7 nucleotides matching TRBD1. The germline CDR1 and CDR2 sequences are ENHRY and SYGVKD. This CDR3 has 12 residues. With V trimmed by 10 bases and J by 4 bases, 6 bases remained unmatched. The CDR3 sequence: CATRGQSYGYTF. In DNA, the CDR3 is TGTGCCACCCGGGGACAGAGCTATGGCTACACCTTC.

The genes are TRBV6-5 and TRBJ1-2; 8 bases are a match to TRBD1. Germline loops: CDR1 MNHEY, CDR2 SVGAGI. The CDR3 spans 13 residues. The V and J ends lost 6 bases and 4 bases, in that order; junction bases with no gene match: 4. DNA of the CDR3: TGTGCCAGCAGCCCCGGGACAGGCTATGGCTACACCTTC. Its protein product is CASSPGTGYGYTF.

V and J are TRBV10-3 and TRBJ2-1, with D possibly being TRBD1 or TRBD2 (5 bases each). The CDR3 extends over 17 amino acids. The germline CDR1 and CDR2 sequences are ENHRY and SYGVKD. V lost 3 bases, J lost 0 bases, and 15 bases lay in between. CDR3 bases: TGTGCCATCAGTGATTATGGGGACCCCCTCTCCTACAATGAGCAGTTCTTC. Its translation is CAISDYGDPLSYNEQFF.

This rearrangement joins TRBV4-1 to TRBJ1-4; weak D call: TRBD1 (5 bases). The V and J ends lost 0 bases and 8 bases respectively, with 13 bases between them. This CDR3 is built from 15 residues. Germline CDR1 reads MGHRA; CDR2 reads YSYEKL. CDR3 DNA: TGCGCCAGCAGCCAAGATTCGGCAGGGAAGGAAAAACTGTTTTTT. Protein product: CASSQDSAGKEKLFF.

The chain is built from TRBV5-5 and TRBJ2-7, with a possible D match to TRBD1 (6 bases). CDR3 length: 13 amino acids. CDR1 and CDR2 (germline): SGHKS, YYEKEE (reference sequence). Trimming cost V 4 bases and J 2 bases, with 10 bases left between them. The DNA of the CDR3 is TGTGCCAGCAGCCCCGGGACAACCTACGAGCAGTACTTC. Translation: CASSPGTTYEQYF.

The genes are TRBV6-4 and TRBJ1-1; D is undetermined. Per the germline V gene, CDR1 is MRHNA and CDR2 is SNTAGT. The V gene lost 4 bases and the J gene lost 1 base, with 22 bases spanning the gap. CDR3 length equals 18 residues. In DNA, the CDR3 is TGTGCCAGCAGTGGTCCCGACCAGGCCCTAAGCCGGAACACTGAAGCTTTCTTT. It is translated as CASSGPDQALSRNTEAFF.

The J gene is TRBJ2-7, the V gene TRBV5-6; D may correspond to TRBD1 or TRBD2 (7 bases each). The CDR3 covers 14 residues. Germline V gene data show CDR1 as SGHDT and CDR2 as YYEEEE. Trimming removed 5 bases at V and 5 bases at J, with 17 bases between. The CDR3 spells CASSLQGGRNEQYF. CDR3 DNA sequence: TGTGCCAGCAGTTTGCAGGGGGGGAGAAACGAGCAGTACTTC.

The V gene is TRBV15, the J gene TRBJ2-7; a weak D match, TRBD1 (6 bases). Germline CDR1 is LNHNV and CDR2 is YYDKDF (reference sequence). There are 14 residues in the CDR3. Trimming cost V 3 bases and J 2 bases, with 11 bases left between them. The CDR3 protein is CATSRGRDTYEQYF. The CDR3, as DNA: TGTGCCACCAGCAGGGGCAGGGACACCTACGAGCAGTACTTC.

A word on this clone: The junction and the germline gene differ at one end; a read error may be behind it. The chain uses TRBV7-7 and TRBJ2-4, with TRBD1 matching 7 bases. This CDR3 is 15 amino acids long. Germline assignment: CDR1 SSHAT and CDR2 FNYEAQ (reference sequence). The CDR3 region has the DNA TGTGCTAGCAGCCCCCCCGGGACAGCGATAAACATTCAGTACTTC. It codes for CASSPPGTAINIQYF.

This clone was counted a single time. The J gene is TRBJ2-3, the V gene TRBV2; 11 positions match TRBD2. CDR3 size: 17 residues. Trimming removed 1 base from V and 2 bases from J; junction bases left unmatched: 5. Per germline, CDR1 SNHLY and CDR2 FYNNEI. The CDR3 DNA follows: TGTGCCAGCAGTGAAGAAGCTAGCGGGAGGACCACAGATACGCAGTATTTT. Encoded protein: CASSEEASGRTTDTQYF.

The rearrangement links TRBV7-9 to TRBJ2-3; D gene uncertain. Germline lookup yields CDR1 SEHNR and CDR2 FQNEAQ (reference sequence). V was shortened by 5 bases and J by 2 bases, with 8 bases between the two germline ends. This CDR3 has 13 residues. The CDR3 spells CASSPTLTDTQYF. The CDR3 DNA reads as TGTGCCAGCAGCCCAACCCTCACAGATACGCAGTATTTT.